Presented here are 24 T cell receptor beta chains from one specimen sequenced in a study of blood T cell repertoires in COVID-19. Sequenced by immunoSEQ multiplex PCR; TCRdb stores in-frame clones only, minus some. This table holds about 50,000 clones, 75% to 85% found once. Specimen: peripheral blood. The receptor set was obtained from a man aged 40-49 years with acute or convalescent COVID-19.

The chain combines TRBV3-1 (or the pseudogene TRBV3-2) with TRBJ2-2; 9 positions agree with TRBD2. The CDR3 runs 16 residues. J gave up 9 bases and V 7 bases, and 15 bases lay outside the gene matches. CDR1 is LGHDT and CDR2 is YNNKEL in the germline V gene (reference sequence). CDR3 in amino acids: CASTQGLAGRHRELFF. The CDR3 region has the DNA TGTGCCAGCACCCAGGGTCTAGCGGGACGTCACCGGGAGCTGTTTTTT.

The chain's CDR3 is CASSGQQGARNSPLHF. The CDR3 DNA reads TGTGCCAGCAGCGGCCAACAGGGGGCGCGGAATTCACCCCTCCACTTT. The rearrangement joins TRBV9 to TRBJ1-6; TRBD1 matches at 9 bases. The CDR3 runs 16 residues. V shed 3 bases, J shed 7 bases, and the junction held 8 bases outside the gene matches. In germline, CDR1 is SGDLS, CDR2 YYNGEE.

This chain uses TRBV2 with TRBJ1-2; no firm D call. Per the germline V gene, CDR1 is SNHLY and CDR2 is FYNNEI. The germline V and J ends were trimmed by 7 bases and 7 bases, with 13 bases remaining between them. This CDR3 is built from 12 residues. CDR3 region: CASTWERSGYTF. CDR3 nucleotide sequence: TGTGCCAGCACATGGGAGAGGTCTGGCTACACCTTC.

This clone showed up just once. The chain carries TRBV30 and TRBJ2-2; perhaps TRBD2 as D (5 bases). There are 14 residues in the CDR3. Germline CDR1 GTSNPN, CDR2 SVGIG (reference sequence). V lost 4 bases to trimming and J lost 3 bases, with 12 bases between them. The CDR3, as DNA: TGTGCCTGGAAAGGGTCAGCGGACACCGGGGAGCTGTTTTTT. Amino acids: CAWKGSADTGELFF.

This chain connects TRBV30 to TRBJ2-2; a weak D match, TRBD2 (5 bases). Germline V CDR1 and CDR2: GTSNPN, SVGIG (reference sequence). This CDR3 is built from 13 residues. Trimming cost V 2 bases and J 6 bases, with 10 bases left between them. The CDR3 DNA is TGTGCCTGGAGTTCGCGGGCTTCCGGGGAGCTGTTTTTT. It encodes CAWSSRASGELFF.

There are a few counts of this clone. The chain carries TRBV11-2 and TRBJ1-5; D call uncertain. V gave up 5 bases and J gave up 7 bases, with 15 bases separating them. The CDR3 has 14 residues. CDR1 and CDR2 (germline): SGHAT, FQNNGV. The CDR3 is CASSLGPGQQPQHF. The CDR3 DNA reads TGTGCCAGCAGCCTAGGGCCGGGTCAGCAGCCCCAGCATTTT. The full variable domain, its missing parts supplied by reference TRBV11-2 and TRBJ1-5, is EAGVAQSPRYKIIEKRQSVAFWCNPISGHATLYWYQQILGQGPKLLIQFQNNGVVDDSQLPKDRFSAERLKGVDSTLKIQPAKLEDSAVYLCASSLGPGQQPQHFGDGTRLSIL.

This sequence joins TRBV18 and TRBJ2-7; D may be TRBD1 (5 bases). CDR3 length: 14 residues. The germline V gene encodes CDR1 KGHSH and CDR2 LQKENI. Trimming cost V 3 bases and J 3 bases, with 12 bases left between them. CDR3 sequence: CASSPQGSDYEQYF. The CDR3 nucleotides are TGTGCCAGCTCACCTCAGGGTTCTGACTACGAGCAGTACTTC.

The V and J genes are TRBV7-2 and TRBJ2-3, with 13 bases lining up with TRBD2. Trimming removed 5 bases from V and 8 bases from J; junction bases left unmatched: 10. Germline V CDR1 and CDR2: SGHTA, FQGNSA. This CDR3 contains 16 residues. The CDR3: CASSPTSGRPTGTQYF. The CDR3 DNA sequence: TGTGCCAGCAGCCCGACTAGCGGGAGGCCCACCGGTACGCAGTATTTT. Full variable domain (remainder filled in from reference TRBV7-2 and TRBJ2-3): GAGVSQSPSNKVTEKGKDVELRCDPISGHTALYWYRQSLGQGLEFLIYFQGNSAPDKSGLPSDRFSAERTGGSVSTLTIQRTQQEDSAVYLCASSPTSGRPTGTQYFGPGTRLTVL.

This chain's CDR3 is CASSLGQGGASYGYTF. The CDR3, as DNA: TGTGCCAGCAGCTTGGGACAGGGTGGGGCTTCCTATGGCTACACCTTC. J is TRBJ1-2 and V is TRBV5-8; 7 nucleotides line up with TRBD1. V dropped 0 bases and J dropped 4; count of bases not matched to a gene: 9. This CDR3 spans 16 amino acids. Germline lookup yields CDR1 SGHTS and CDR2 YDEGEE. The whole variable domain, remainder taken from reference TRBV5-8 and TRBJ1-2, is EAGVTQSPTHLIKTRGQQATLRCSPISGHTSVYWYQQALGLGLQFLLWYDEGEERNRGNFPPRFSGRQFPNYSSELNVNALELEDSALYLCASSLGQGGASYGYTFGSGTRLTVV.

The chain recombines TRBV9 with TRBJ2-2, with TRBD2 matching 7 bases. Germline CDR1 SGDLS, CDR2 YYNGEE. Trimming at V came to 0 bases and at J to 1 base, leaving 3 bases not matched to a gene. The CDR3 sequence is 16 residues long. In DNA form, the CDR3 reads TGTGCCAGCAGCGTAGCAGCGGGGTTGAACACCGGGGAGCTGTTTTTT. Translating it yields CASSVAAGLNTGELFF.

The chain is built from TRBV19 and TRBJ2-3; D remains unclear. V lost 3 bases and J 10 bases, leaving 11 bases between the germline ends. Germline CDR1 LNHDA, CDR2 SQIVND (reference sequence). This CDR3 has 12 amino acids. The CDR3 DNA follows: TGTGCCAGTAGTATGTCAGGTGGCCCGCAGTATTTT. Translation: CASSMSGGPQYF.

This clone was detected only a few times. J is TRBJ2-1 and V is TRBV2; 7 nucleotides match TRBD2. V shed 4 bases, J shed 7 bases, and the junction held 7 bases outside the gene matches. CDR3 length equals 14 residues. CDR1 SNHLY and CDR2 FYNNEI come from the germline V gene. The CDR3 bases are TGTGCCAGCAGTGTGGCTAGCGGCCGTAATGAGCAGTTCTTC. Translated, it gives CASSVASGRNEQFF.

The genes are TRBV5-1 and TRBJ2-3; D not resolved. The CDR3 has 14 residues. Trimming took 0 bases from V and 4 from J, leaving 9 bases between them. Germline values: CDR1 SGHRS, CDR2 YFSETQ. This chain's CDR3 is CASSLGRISDTQYF. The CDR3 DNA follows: TGCGCCAGCAGCTTGGGCAGGATCTCAGATACGCAGTATTTT.

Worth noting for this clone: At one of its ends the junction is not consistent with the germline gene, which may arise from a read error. The CDR3 coding sequence is TGTGCCAGCTCCCGAACTTCCGGGACACAGACCTACGAACAGTACTTC. Translated: CASSRTSGTQTYEQYF. V usage is TRBV18 and J usage is TRBJ2-7; a possible D gene is TRBD1 (6 bases). CDR3 length: 16 residues. The V gene's germline CDR1 is KGHSH and CDR2 LQKENI.

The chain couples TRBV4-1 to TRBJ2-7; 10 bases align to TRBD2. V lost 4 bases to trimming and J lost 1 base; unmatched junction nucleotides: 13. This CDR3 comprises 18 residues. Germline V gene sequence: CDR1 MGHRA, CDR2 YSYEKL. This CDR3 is CASSPEEVTSGISYEQYF. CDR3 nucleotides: TGCGCCAGCAGCCCAGAGGAGGTAACTAGCGGGATTTCCTACGAGCAGTACTTC.

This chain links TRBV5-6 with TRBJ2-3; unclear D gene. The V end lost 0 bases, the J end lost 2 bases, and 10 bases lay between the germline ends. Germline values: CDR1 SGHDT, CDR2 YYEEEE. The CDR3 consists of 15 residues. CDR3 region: CASSLVSSSTDTQYF. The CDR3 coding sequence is TGTGCCAGCAGCTTGGTCTCGAGTTCCACAGATACGCAGTATTTT.

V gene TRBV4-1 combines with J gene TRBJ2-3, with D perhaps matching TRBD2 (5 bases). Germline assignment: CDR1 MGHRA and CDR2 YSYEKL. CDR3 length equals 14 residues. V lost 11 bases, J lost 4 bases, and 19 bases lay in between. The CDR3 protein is CAGSLSGSADTQYF. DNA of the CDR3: TGCGCCGGTTCCCTCAGCGGTTCGGCAGATACGCAGTATTTT.

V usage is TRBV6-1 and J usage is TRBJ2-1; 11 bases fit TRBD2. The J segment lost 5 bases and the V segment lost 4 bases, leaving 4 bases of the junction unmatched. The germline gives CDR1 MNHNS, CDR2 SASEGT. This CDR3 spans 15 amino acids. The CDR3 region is CASSAGTSGHNEQFF. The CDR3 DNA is TGTGCCAGCAGTGCCGGGACTAGCGGTCACAATGAGCAGTTCTTC.

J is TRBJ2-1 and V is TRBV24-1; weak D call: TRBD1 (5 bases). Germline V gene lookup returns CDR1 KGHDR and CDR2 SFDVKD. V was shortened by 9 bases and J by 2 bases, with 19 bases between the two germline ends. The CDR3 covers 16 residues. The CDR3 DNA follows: TGTGCCACCCCCCCTAGGTCAGGGAACCCCTACAATGAGCAGTTCTTC. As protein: CATPPRSGNPYNEQFF.

CDR3 residues: CAWRGLLYNEQFF. In DNA, the CDR3 is TGTGCCTGGAGGGGACTCTTGTACAATGAGCAGTTCTTC. The chain has TRBV30 and TRBJ2-1; perhaps TRBD2 as D (6 bases). Germline CDR1 reads GTSNPN; CDR2 reads SVGIG (reference sequence). CDR3 length equals 13 residues. V was pared by 3 bases and J by 4 bases, with 10 bases between.

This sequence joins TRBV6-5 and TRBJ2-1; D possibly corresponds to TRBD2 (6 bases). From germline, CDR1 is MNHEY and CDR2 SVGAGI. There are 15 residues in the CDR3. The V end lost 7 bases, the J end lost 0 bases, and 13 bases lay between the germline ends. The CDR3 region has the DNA TGTGCCAGCAACAGGCGGGGTGGCTCCTACAATGAGCAGTTCTTC. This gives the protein CASNRRGGSYNEQFF.

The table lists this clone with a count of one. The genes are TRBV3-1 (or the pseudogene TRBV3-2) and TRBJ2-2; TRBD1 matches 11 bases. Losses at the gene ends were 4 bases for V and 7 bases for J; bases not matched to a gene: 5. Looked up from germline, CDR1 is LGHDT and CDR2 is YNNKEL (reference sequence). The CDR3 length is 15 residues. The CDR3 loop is CASSPRTGGGGELFF. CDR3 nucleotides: TGTGCCAGCAGCCCCCGGACAGGGGGCGGCGGGGAGCTGTTTTTT.

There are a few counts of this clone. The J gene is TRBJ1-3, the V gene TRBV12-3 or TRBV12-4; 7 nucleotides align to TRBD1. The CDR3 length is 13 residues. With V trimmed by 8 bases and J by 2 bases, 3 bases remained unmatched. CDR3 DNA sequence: TGTGCCAGCGGTACAGGGGCTGGAAACACCATATATTTT. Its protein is CASGTGAGNTIYF.

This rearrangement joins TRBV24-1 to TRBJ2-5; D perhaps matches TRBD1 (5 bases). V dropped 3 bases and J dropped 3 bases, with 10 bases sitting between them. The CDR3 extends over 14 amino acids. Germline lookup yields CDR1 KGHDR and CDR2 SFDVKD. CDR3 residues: CATSDTRAKETQYF. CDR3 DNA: TGTGCCACCAGTGATACCAGGGCAAAAGAGACCCAGTACTTC.